This T cell receptor beta chain appears in the sequencing data of a study of blood T cell repertoires in COVID-19. V was pared by 4 bases and J by 3 bases, with 12 bases of the junction left unmatched. Germline loops: CDR1 SGHAT, CDR2 FQNNGV. The CDR3 length is 17 residues. Only in-frame clones appear in the TCRdb table, and some are missing; sequencing was by immunoSEQ multiplex PCR. The table records about 120,000 clones, 80% to 90% of them present only once. The source material was peripheral blood. This sequence originates from a human donor in a cohort sampled during active COVID-19. V and J are TRBV11-2 and TRBJ1-1; 9 bases are shared with TRBD1. The CDR3 reads CASSSPRTGVTYTEAFF. The CDR3 region has the DNA TGTGCCAGCAGCTCGCCCCGGACAGGGGTTACGTACACTGAAGCTTTCTTT.